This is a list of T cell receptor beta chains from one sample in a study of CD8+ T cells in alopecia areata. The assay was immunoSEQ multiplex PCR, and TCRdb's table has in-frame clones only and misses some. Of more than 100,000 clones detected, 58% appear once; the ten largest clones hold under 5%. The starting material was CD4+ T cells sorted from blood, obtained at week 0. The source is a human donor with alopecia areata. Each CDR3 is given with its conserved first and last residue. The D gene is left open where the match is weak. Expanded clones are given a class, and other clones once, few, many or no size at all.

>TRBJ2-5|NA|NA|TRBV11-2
TGTGCCAGCAGCTTACGATCCAGCGGAACTCAAGAGACCCAGTACTTC
CASSLRSSGTQETQYF
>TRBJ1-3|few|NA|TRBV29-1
TGCAGCGCATTGACAGGTCTAGGAAACACCATATATTTT
CSALTGLGNTIYF
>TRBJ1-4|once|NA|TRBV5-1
TGCGCCAGCCGACAGAGTTCAACTAATGAAAAACTGTTTTTT
CASRQSSTNEKLFF
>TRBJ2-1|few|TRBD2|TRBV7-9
TGTGCCAGCAGCCTAACTAGCGTCAGGAGCTCCTACAATGAGCAGTTCTTC
CASSLTSVRSSYNEQFF
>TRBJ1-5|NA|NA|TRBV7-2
TGTGCCAGCAGCTTAAAGGGGGACCAGCCCCAGCATTTT
CASSLKGDQPQHF
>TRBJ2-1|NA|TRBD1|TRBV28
TGTGCCAGCAGTCGACAACAGGGGGCCGCCTACAATGAGCAGTTCTTC
CASSRQQGAAYNEQFF
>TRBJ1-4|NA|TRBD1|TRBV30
TGTGCCTGGAGTGTAGGACAGGGGGTTGGGAATGAAAAACTGTTTTTT
CAWSVGQGVGNEKLFF
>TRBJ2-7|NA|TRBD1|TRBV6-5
TGTGCCAGCAGTTACAGGGGACAGGGGTACGAGCAGTACTTC
CASSYRGQGYEQYF
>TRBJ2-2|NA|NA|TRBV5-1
TGCGCCAGCAGCTTAAACAGGGTGGGAACGGCCGGGGAGCTGTTTTTT
CASSLNRVGTAGELFF
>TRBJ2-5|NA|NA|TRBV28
TGTGCCAGCAGTTTCCCCAGGGGTGGTAGGGAGACCCAGTACTTC
CASSFPRGGRETQYF
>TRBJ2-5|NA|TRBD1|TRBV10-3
TGTGCCATCAGTGAGGGGACAGGGTCAGAGACCCAGTACTTC
CAISEGTGSETQYF
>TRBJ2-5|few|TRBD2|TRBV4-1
TGCGCCAGCAGCCAAAGGCTAGCGGGAGGTTACGAGACCCAGTACTTC
CASSQRLAGGYETQYF
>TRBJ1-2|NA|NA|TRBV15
TGTGCCGCCAGCAGAGCCAGGGACGCTCATGGCTACACCTTC
CAASRARDAHGYTF
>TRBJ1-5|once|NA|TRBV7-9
TGTGCCAGCAGCTTCGGGACGGTAACTAATCAGCCCCAGCATTTT
CASSFGTVTNQPQHF
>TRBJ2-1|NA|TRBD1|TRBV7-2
TGTGCCAGCAGCTCCGGGACAGGGACCTACAATGAGCAGTTCTTC
CASSSGTGTYNEQFF
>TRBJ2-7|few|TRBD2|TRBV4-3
TGCGCCAGCAGCCAAGATCGAAGTTCTAGCGGGGCGATCGAGTACTTC
CASSQDRSSSGAIEYF
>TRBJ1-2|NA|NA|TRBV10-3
TGTGCCATCAGTGAGTCGTTCGTGACGACGACAAATGGCTACACCTTC
CAISESFVTTTNGYTF
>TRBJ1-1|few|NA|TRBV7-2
TGTGCCAGCAGCAAAACCGGGCGTGAAGCTTTCTTT
CASSKTGREAFF
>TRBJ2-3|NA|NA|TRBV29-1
TGCAGCGTTGTTGGTAACGGGGGTTGGACAGGTACGCAGTATTTT
CSVVGNGGWTGTQYF
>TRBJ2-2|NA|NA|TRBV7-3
TGTGCCAGCAGCTTAACCAGCACCGGGGAGCTGTTTTTT
CASSLTSTGELFF
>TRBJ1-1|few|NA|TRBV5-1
TGCGCCAGCAGCTTGACAGGGCTGACTGAAGCTTTCTTT
CASSLTGLTEAFF
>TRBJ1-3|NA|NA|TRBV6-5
TGTGCCAGCAGTCCGACATGGGCTTCTGGAAACACCATATATTTT
CASSPTWASGNTIYF
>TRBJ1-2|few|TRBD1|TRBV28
TGTGCCAGCGGGACAGGGAACCTTGGCTACACCTTC
CASGTGNLGYTF
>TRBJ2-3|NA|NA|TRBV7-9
TGTGCCAGCAGCTCCAGACTAGTGGATACGCAGTATTTT
CASSSRLVDTQYF
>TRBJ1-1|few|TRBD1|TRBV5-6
TGTGCCAGCAGCGAAACAGGGGGCCTGGACACTGAAGCTTTCTTT
CASSETGGLDTEAFF
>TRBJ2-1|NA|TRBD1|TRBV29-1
TGCAGCGTTGAAGTGTTTGGGACAGGGATCAATGAGCAGTTCTTC
CSVEVFGTGINEQFF
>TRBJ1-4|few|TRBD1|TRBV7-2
TGTGCCAGCAGCACAGGGGGTGATGTTGAAAAACTGTTTTTT
CASSTGGDVEKLFF
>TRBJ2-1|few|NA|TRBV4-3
TGCGCCAGCAGCCAAATACTAGCCCCCTACAATGAGCAGTTCTTC
CASSQILAPYNEQFF
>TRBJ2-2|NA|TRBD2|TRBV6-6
TGTGCCAGCAGTTACTCGCCGGGAGGTTCCACCGGGGAGCTGTTTTTT
CASSYSPGGSTGELFF
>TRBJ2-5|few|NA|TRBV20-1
TGCAGTGCCATAGTGGAGACCCAGTACTTC
CSAIVETQYF
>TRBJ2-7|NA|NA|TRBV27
TGTGCCAGCAGTTTTCAGGACACGTCCTACGAGCAGTACTTC
CASSFQDTSYEQYF
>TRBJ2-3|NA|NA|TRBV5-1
TGCGCCAGCAGCCGGGCCTCGCATAGCACAGATACGCAGTATTTT
CASSRASHSTDTQYF